This record covers a single T cell receptor (beta chain). The sample originates from a study of T cell responses to AZD1222 COVID-19 vaccine. The table came from immunoSEQ multiplex PCR; TCRdb's copy has only in-frame clones and leaves some out. This table holds 55,000 to 75,000 clones, about four fifths found once. The sequence came from an adult in good health. Sample: peripheral blood, taken on day 0 of AZD1222 vaccination.

CDR3: CASSLSAVEEKLFF. In nucleotides, the CDR3 is TGCGCCAGCAGCTTAAGTGCCGTAGAAGAAAAACTGTTTTTT. The chain combines TRBV5-1 with TRBJ1-4; D remains ambiguous. Per germline, CDR1 SGHRS and CDR2 YFSETQ. V dropped 2 bases and J dropped 8 bases, with 13 bases sitting between them. The CDR3 covers 14 residues.